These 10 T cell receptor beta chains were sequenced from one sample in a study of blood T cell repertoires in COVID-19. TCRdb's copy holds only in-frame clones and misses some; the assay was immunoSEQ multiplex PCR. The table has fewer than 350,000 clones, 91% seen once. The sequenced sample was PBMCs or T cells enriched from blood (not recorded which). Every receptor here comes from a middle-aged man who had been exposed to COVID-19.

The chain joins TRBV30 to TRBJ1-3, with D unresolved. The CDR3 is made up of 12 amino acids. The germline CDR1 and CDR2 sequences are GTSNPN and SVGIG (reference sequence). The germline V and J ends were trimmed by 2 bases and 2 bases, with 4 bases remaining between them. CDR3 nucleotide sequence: TGTGCCTGGAGTCCAGCTGGAAACACCATATATTTT. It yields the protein CAWSPAGNTIYF.

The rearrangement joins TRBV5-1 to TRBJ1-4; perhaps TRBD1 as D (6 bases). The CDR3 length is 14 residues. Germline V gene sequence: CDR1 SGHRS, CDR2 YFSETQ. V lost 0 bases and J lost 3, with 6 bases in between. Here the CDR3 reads CASSLDRANEKLFF. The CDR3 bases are TGCGCCAGCAGCTTGGACAGGGCTAATGAAAAACTGTTTTTT.

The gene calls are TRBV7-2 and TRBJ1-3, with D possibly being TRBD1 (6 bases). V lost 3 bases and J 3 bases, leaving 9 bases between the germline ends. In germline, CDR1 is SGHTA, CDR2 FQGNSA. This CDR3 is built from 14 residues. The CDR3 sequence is CASSFGQSGNTIYF. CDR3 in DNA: TGTGCCAGCAGCTTCGGACAGAGTGGAAACACCATATATTTT.

DNA of the CDR3: TGTGCCAGCAGCTTCGACAGGGGGTCCGGGGAGCTGTTTTTT. It translates to CASSFDRGSGELFF. The chain is built from TRBV11-2 and TRBJ2-2, with TRBD1 matching over 9 bases. The germline V gene encodes CDR1 SGHAT and CDR2 FQNNGV. This CDR3 spans 14 amino acids. Germline trimming cut 3 bases from V and 6 bases from J; bases unmatched to any gene: 2.

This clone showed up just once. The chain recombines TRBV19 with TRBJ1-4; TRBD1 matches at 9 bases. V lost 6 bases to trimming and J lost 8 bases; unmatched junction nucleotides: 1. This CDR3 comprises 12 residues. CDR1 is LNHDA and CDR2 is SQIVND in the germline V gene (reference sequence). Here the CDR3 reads CASRTGGEKLFF. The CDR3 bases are TGTGCCAGTAGGACAGGGGGAGAAAAACTGTTTTTT.

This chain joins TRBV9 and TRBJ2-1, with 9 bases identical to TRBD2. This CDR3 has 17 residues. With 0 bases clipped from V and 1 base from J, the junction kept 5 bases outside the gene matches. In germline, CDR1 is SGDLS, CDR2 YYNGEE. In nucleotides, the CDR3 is TGTGCCAGCAGCGTAGAGGCGGGAGGGGTATCCTACAATGAGCAGTTCTTC. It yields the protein CASSVEAGGVSYNEQFF.

The CDR3 nucleotides read TGTGCCAGCAGCTTACGACAGCGAGGAAACACCATATATTTT. Translation gives CASSLRQRGNTIYF. This chain connects TRBV13 to TRBJ1-3; possibly TRBD1 for D (5 bases). Germline CDR1 PRHDT, CDR2 FYEKMQ (reference sequence). V lost 2 bases, J lost 4 bases, and 9 bases lay in between. CDR3 length: 14 amino acids. Full variable domain (missing parts from reference TRBV13 and TRBJ1-3): AAGVIQSPRHLIKEKRETATLKCYPIPRHDTVYWYQQGPGQDPQFLISFYEKMQSDKGSIPDRFSAQQFSDYHSELNMSSLELGDSALYFCASSLRQRGNTIYFGEGSWLTVV.

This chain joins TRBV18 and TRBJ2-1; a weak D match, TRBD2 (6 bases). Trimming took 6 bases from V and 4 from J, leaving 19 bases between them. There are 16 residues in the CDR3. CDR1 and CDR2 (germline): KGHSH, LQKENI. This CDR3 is CASSVVEEGPYNEQFF. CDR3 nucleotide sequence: TGTGCCAGCTCCGTTGTCGAGGAGGGCCCTTACAATGAGCAGTTCTTC. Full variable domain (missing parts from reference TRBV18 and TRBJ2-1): NAGVMQNPRHLVRRRGQEARLRCSPMKGHSHVYWYRQLPEEGLKFMVYLQKENIIDESGMPKERFSAEFPKEGPSILRIQQVVRGDSAAYFCASSVVEEGPYNEQFFGPGTRLTVL.

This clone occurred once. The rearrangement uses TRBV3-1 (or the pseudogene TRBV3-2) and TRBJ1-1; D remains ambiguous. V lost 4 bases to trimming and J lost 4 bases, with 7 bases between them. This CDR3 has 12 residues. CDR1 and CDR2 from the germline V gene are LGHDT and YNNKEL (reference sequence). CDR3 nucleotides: TGTGCCAGCAGCCTACCGGGCACTGAAGCTTTCTTT. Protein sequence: CASSLPGTEAFF.

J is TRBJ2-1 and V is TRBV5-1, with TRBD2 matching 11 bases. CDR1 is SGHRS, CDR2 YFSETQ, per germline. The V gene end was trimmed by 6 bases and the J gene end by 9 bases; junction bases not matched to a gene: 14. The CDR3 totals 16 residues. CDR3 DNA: TGCGCCAGCACCTGGGTCTCATCACTAGCGGGAGTTGAGCAGTTCTTC. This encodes CASTWVSSLAGVEQFF.